The following is a T cell receptor (beta chain) sequence with its context. The record originates from a study of technical replicates of blood from a few donors. The data were produced by immunoSEQ multiplex PCR, yet TCRdb's version contains in-frame clones alone and is incomplete. The data show some 75,000 clones, approximately 97% seen once. Trimming took 0 bases from V and 0 from J, leaving 12 bases between them. Germline values: CDR1 MNHEY, CDR2 SVGAGI. This CDR3 comprises 16 residues. The sequence was obtained from a human donor in good health. The sequenced sample consisted of T cells isolated from PBMCs. The chain is built from TRBV6-5 and TRBJ2-7; D might be TRBD2 (5 bases). The chain's CDR3 is CASSYSTGESSYEQYF. The CDR3 DNA reads as TGTGCCAGCAGTTACTCGACTGGGGAGAGCTCCTACGAGCAGTACTTC.